This T cell receptor delta chain was captured by sequencing in a study of gamma-delta chains in newborns, infants, children. In the study overall: Innate gammadelta T cells reportedly expand polyclonally right after birth, driven by microbial exposure, per the title.

The germline gives CDR1 TSWWSYY, CDR2 QGS. The CDR3 has 16 residues. Concerning this clone: A much larger clone lies a single base off, so this may be a read error.

TCRdb re-called clones from the reads using CATT. The repertoire holds thousands of delta-chain clones, with less than 55% as singletons. Sequencing was performed on blood. This rearrangement joins TRDV1 to TRDJ1, with 9 positions matching TRDD3. The clonotype was recovered from a child who received the measles vaccine. The CDR3 region is CALGGVLGDYTDNLIF. The DNA for the CDR3 is TGTGCTCTTGGGGGCGTACTGGGGGACTACACCGATAACCTCATCTTT.